This T cell receptor (beta chain) was identified in a study of T cells in Graves' hyperthyroidism and ophthalmopathy. RNA transcripts provided the source from which TCR beta CDR3 regions were amplified. HTBI primers were employed in a first-round RT-PCR of the TCR CDR3. TCRdb re-called the multiplex PCR reads with MiXCR, one entry per CDR3 protein. The sample has 350,000 to 400,000 distinct CDR3 sequences, 15% seen once. In germline, CDR1 is SGHKS, CDR2 YYEKEE (reference sequence). The V end lost 1 base, the J end lost 1 base, and 8 bases lay between the germline ends. The CDR3 consists of 14 residues. This clonotype was counted only a few times.

The sample consisted of blood. This receptor was obtained from a woman in her 30s with Graves' hyperthyroidism. V gene TRBV5-5 combines with J gene TRBJ1-1, with D uncertain. CDR3 amino acids: CASSLRRGNTEAFF. CDR3 DNA: TGTGCCAGCAGCTTGAGAAGAGGGAACACTGAAGCTTTCTTT. Drawing the rest from reference TRBV5-5 and TRBJ1-1, the complete variable domain is DAGVTQSPTHLIKTRGQQVTLRCSPISGHKSVSWYQQVLGQGPQFIFQYYEKEERGRGNFPDRFSARQFPNYSSELNVNALLLGDSALYLCASSLRRGNTEAFFGQGTRLTVV.